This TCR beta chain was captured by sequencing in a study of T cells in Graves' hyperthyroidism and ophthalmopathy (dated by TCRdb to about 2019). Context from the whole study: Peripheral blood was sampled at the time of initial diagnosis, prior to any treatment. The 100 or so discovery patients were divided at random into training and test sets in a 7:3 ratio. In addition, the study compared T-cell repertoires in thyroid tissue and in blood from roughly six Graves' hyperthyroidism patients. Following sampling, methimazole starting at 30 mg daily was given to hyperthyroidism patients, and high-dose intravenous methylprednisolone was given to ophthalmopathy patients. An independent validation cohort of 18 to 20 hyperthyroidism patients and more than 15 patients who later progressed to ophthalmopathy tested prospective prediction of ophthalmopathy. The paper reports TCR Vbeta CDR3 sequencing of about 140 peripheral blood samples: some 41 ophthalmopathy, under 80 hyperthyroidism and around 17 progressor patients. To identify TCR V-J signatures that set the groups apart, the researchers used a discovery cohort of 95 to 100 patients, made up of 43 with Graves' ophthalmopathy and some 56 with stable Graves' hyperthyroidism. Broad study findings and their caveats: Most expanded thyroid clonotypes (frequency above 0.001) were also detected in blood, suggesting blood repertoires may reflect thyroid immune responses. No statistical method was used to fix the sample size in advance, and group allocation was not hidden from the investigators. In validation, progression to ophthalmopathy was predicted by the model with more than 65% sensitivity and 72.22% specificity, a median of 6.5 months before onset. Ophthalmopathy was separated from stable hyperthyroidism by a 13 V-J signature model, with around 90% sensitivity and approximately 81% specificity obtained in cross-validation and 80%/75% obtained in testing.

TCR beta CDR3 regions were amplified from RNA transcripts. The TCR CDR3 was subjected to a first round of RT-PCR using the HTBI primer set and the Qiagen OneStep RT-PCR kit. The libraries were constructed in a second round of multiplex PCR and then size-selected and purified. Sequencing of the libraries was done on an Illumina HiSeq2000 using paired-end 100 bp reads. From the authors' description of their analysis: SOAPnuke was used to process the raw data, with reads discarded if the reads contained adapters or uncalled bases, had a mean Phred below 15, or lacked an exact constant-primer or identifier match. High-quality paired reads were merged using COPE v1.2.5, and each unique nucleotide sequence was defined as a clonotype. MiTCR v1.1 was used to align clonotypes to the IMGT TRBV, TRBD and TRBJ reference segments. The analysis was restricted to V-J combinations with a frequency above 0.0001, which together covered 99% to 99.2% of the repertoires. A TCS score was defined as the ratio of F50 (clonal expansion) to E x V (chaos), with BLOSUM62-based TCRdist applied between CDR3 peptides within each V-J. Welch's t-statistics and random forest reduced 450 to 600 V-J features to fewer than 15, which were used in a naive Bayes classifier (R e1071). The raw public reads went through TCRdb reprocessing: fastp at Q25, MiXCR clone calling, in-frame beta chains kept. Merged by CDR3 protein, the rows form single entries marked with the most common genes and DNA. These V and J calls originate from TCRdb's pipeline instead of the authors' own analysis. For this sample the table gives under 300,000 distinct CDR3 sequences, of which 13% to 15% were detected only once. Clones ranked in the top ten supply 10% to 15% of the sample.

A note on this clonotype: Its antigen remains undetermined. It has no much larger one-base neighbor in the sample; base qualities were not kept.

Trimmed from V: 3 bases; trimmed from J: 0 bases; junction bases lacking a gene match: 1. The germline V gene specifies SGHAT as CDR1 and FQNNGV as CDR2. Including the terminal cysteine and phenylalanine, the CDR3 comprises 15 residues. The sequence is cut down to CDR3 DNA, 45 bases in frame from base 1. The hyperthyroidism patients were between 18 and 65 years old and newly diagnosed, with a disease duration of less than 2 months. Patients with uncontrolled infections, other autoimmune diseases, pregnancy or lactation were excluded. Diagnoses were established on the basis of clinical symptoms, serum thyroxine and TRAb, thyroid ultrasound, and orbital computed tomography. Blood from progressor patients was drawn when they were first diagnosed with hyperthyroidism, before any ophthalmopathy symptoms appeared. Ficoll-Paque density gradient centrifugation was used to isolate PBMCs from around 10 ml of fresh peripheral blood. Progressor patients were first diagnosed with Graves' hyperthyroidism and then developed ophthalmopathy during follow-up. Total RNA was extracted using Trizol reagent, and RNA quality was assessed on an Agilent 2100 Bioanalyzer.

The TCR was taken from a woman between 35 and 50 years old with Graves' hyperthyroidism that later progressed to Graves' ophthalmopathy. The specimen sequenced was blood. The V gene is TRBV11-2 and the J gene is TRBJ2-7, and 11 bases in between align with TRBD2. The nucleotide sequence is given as TGTGCCAGCAGCTTGGGACTAGCGGACTCCTACGAGCAGTACTTC. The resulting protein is CASSLGLADSYEQYF.